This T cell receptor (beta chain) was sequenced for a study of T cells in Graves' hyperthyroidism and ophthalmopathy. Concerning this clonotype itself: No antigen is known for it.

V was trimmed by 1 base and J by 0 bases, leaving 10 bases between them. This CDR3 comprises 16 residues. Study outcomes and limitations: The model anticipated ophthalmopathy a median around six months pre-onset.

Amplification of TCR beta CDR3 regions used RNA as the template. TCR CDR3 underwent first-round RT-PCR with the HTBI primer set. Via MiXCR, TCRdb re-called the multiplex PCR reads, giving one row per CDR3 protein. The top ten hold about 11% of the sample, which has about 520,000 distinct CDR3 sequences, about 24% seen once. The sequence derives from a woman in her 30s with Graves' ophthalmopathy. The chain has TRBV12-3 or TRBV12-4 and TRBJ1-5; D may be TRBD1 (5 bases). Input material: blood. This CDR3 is CASSLGRAYSNQPQHF. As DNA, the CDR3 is TGTGCCAGCAGTTTAGGCAGGGCATATAGCAATCAGCCCCAGCATTTT.